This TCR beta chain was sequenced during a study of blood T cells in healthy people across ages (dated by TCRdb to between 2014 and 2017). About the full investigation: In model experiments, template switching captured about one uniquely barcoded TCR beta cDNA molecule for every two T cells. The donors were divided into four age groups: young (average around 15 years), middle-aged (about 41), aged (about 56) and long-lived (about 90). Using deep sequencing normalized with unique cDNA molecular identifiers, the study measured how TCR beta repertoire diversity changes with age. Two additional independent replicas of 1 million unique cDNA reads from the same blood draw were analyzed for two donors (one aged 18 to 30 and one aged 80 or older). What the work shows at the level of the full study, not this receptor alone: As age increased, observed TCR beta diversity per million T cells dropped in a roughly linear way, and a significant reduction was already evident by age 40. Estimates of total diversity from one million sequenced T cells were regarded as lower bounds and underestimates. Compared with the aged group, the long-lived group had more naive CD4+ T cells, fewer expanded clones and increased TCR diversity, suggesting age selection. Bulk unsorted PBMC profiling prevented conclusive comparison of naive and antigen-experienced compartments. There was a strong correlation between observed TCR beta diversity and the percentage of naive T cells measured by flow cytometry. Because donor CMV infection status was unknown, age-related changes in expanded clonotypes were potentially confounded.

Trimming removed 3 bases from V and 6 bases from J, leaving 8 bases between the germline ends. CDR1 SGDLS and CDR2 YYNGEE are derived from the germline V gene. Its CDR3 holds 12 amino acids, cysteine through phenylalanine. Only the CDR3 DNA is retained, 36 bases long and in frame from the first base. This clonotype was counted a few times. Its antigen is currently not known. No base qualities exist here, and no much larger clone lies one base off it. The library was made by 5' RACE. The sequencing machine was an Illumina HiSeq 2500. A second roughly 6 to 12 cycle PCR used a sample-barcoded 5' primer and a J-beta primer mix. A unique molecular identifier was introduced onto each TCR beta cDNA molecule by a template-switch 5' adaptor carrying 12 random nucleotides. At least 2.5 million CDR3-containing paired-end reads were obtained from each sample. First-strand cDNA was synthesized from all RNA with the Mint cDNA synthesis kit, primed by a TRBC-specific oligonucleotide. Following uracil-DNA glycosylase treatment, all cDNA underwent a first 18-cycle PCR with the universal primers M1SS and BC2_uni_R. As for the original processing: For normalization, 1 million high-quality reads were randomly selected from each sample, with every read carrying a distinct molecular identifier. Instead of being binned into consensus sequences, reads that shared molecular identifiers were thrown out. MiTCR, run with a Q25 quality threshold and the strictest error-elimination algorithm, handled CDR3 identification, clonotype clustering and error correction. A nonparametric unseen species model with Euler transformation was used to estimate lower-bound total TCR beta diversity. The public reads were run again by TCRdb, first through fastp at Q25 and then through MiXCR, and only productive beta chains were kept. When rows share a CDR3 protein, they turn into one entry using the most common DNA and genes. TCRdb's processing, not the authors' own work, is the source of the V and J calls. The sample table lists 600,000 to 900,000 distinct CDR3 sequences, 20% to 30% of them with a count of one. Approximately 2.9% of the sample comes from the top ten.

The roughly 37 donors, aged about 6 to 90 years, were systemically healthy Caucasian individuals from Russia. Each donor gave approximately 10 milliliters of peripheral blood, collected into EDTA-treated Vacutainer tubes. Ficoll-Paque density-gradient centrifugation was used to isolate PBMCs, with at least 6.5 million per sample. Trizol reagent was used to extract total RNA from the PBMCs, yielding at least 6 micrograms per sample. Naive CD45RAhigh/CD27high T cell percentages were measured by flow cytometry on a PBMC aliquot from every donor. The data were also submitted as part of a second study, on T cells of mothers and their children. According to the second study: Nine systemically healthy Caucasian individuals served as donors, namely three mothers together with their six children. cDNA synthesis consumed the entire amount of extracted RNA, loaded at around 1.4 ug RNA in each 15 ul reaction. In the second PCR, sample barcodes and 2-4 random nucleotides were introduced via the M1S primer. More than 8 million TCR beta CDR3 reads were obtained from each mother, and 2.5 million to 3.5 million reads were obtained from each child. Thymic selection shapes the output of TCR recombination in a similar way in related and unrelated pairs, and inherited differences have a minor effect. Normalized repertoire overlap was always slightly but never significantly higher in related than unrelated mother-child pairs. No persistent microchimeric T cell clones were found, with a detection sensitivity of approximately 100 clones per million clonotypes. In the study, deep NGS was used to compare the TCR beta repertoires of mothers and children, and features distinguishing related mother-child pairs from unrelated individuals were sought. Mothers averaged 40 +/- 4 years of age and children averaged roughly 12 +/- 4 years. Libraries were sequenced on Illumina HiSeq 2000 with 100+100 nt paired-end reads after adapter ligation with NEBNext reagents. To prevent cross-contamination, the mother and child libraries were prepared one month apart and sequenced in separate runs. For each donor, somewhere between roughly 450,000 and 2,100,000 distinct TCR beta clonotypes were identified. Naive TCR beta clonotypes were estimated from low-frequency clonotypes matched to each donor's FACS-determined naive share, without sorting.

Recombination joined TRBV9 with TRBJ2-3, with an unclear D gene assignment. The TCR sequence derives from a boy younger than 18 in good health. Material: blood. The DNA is TGTGCCAGCAGCGCCCAATTGGATACGCAGTATTTT. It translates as CASSAQLDTQYF.